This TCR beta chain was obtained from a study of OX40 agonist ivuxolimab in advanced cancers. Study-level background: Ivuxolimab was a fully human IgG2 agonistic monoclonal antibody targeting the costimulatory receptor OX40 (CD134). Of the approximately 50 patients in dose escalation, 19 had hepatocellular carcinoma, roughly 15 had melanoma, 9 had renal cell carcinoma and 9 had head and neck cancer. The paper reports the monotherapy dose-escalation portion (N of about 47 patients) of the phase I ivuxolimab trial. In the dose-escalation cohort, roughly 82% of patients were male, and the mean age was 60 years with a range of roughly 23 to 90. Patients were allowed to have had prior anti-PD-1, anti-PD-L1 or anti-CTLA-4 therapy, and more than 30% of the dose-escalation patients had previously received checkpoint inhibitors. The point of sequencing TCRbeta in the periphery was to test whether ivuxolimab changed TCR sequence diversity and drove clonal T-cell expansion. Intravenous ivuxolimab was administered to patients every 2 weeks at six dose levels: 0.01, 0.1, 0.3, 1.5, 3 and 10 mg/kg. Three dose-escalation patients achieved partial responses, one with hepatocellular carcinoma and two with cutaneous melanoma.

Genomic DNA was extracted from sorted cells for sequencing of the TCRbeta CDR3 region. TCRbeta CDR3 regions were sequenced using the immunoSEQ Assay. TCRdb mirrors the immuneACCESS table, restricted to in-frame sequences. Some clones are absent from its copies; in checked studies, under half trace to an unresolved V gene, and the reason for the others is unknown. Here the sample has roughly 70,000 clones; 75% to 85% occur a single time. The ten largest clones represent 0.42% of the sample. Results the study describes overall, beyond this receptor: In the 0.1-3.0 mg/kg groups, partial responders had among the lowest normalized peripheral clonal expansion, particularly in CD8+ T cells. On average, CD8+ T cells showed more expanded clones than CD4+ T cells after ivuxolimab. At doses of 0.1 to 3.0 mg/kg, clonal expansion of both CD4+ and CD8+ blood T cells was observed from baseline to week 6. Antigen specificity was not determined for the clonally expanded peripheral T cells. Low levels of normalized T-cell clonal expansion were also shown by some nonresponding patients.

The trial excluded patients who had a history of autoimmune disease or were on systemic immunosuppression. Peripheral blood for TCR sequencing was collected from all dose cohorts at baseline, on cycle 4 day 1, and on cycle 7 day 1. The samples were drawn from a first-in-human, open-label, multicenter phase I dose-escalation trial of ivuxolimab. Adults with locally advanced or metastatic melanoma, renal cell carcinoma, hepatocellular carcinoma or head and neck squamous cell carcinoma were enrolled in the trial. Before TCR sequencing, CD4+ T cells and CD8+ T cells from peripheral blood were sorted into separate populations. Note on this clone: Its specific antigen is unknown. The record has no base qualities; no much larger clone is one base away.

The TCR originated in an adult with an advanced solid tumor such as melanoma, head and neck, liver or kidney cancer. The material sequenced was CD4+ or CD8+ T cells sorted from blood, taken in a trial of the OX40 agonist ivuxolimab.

Here the CDR3 is given as CASSSRENYGYTF. The sequence in DNA is TGTGCCAGCAGCTCCAGGGAAAACTATGGCTACACCTTC. The V gene is TRBV5-4 and the J gene is TRBJ1-2, with TRBD1 perhaps the D gene, on 5 matching bases. From its cysteine to its phenylalanine, the CDR3 spans 13 amino acids. This entry keeps only the CDR3 DNA: 39 bases, framed from base 1. V loses 3 bases, J loses 2 bases, and the germline ends lie 8 bases apart. The germline V gene (reference sequence) supplies CDR1 SGHNT and CDR2 YYREEE. Where the CDR3 stops, the reference TRBV5-4 and TRBJ1-2 genes take over; the full variable domain is ETGVTQSPTHLIKTRGQQVTLRCSSQSGHNTVSWYQQALGQGPQFIFQYYREEENGRGNFPPRFSGLQFPNYSSELNVNALELDDSALYLCASSSRENYGYTFGSGTRLTVV.